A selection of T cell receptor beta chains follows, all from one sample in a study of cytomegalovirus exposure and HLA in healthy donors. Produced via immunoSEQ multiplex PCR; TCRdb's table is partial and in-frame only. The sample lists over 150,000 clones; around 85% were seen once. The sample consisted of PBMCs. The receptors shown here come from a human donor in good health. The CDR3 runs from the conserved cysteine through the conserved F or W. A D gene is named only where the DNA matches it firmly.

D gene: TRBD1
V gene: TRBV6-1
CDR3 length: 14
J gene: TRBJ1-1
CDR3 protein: CASNEQGAWTEAFF

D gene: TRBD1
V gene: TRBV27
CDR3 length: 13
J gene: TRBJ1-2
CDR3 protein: CASAPGQGSGYTF

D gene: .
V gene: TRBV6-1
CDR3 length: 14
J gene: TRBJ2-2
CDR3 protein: CASRARGDTGELFF

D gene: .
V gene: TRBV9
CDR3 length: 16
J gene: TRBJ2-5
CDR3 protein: CASSVGWGYSQETQYF

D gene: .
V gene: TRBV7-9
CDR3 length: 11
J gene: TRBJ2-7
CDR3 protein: CASSFGQGLNF

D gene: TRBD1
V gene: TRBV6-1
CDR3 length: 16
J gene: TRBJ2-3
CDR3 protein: CASSEGWGQPSDTQYF

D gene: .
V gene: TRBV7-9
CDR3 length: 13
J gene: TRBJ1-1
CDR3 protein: CASSFEVNTEAFF

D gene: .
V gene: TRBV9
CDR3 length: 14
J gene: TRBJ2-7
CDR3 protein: CASSPGTLTYEQYF

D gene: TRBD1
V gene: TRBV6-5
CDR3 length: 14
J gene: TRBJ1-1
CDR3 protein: CASILTGGKGEAFF

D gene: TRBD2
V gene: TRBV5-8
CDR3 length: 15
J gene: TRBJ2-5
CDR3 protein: CASSLVLAGVETQYF

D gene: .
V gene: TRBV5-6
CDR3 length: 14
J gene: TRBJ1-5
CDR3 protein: CASSLATSYQPQHF

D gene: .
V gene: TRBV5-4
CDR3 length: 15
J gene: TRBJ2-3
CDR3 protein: CASIVRLVHADTQCF

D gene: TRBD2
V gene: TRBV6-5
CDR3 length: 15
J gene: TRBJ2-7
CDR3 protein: CASMSWAGELYEQYF

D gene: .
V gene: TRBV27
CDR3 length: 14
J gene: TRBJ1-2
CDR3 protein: CASSFGWTANGYTF

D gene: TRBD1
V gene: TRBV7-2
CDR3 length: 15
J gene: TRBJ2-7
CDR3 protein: CASSLVGQGPSEQYF

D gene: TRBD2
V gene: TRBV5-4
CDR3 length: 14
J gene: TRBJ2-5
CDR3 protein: CASRTAGGQETQYF

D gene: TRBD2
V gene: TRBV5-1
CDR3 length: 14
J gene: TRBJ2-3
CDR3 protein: CASTLRGEGDTQYF

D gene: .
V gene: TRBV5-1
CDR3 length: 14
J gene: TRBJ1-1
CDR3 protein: CASSLVQGDTEAFF

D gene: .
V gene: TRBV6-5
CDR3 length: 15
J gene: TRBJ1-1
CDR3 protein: CASSSQTGRRTEAFF

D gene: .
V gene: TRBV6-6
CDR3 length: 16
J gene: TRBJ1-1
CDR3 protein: CASRQATAYMNTEAFF

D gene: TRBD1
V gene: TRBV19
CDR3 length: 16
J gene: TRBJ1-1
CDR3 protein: CASSPDRGSGNTEAFF

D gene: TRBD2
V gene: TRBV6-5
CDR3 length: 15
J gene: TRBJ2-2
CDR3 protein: CASTKAGGDTGELFF

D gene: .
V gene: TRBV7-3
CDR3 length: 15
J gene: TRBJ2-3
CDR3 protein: CASSLSGGSTDTQYF

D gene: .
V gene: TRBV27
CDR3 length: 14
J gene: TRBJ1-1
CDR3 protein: CASSPTGLNTEAFF

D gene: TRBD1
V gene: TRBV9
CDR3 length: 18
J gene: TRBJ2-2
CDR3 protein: CASSVVPRTGVGTGELFF

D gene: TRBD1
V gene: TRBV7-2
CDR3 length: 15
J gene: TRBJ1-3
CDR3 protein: CASSPTGAGGNTIYF

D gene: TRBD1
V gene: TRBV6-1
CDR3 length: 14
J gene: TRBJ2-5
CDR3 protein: CASSPGGQQETQYF

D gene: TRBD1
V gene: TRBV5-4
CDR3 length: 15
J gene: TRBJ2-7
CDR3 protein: CASSLAQGAFYEQYF

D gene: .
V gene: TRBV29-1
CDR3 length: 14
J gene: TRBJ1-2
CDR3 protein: CSVEEVQAIHGYTF

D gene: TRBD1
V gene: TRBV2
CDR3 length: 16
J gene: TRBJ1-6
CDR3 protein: CARRWGQGVSNSPLHF

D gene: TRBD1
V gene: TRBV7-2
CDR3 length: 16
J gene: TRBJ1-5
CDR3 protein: CASSKSRGRVNQPQHF

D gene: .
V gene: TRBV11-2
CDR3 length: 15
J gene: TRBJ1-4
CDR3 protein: CASSLGSGRTEKLFF